These 23 T cell receptor beta chains came from one sample sequenced in a study of early T cells in non-severe SARS-CoV-2 infection. TCRdb called the 5' RACE reads again in MiXCR, with one record for every CDR3 protein. Of roughly 30,000 distinct CDR3 sequences in the sample, roughly 7.2% were seen once. The source material was whole blood. These receptors originate from an adult who was a healthcare worker with PCR-confirmed SARS-CoV-2 infection or an uninfected control (not recorded which).

This clonotype was seen repeatedly, ten times or more. The rearrangement uses TRBV5-1 and TRBJ1-5; D is unresolved. The CDR3 covers 13 residues. Germline-derived CDR1 and CDR2 are SGHRS and YFSETQ. V was pared by 1 base and J by 4 bases, with 6 bases between. In nucleotides, the CDR3 is TGCGCCAGCAGCTTGAAGGTTAATCAGCCCCAGCATTTT. The encoded protein is CASSLKVNQPQHF.

This clonotype is medium-sized (0.01 to 0.1%) in the sample. This rearrangement joins TRBV6-6 to TRBJ2-5, with a tentative D call TRBD1 (6 bases). This CDR3 region has 14 residues. Germline lookup yields CDR1 MNHNY and CDR2 SVGAGI (reference sequence). Trimming shortened V by 5 bases and J by 1 base, and 11 bases separated the two germline ends. As DNA, the CDR3 is TGTGCCAGCAGTGGACAGATACTCCAAGAGACCCAGTACTTC. Its protein is CASSGQILQETQYF.

This clonotype has only a few counts. The V and J genes are TRBV11-2 and TRBJ1-1, with D unclear. Between the trimmed V and J ends, which lost 0 bases and 0 bases, there was a span of 5 bases. The CDR3 is 14 amino acids. CDR1 and CDR2 (germline): SGHAT, FQNNGV. The CDR3 reads CASSLDTLNTEAFF. The CDR3 DNA reads as TGTGCCAGCAGCTTAGACACCCTGAACACTGAAGCTTTCTTT. Supplemented by reference TRBV11-2 and TRBJ1-1, the full variable domain reads EAGVAQSPRYKIIEKRQSVAFWCNPISGHATLYWYQQILGQGPKLLIQFQNNGVVDDSQLPKDRFSAERLKGVDSTLKIQPAKLEDSAVYLCASSLDTLNTEAFFGQGTRLTVV.

This clonotype has a count of ten or more. The rearrangement joins TRBV20-1 to TRBJ2-1; no clear D gene. Germline CDR1 and CDR2: DFQATT and SNEGSKA (reference sequence). Trimming shortened V by 4 bases and J by 7 bases, and 14 bases separated the two germline ends. The length of the CDR3 is 13 residues. This CDR3 reads CSATGRSNNEQFF. In nucleotides, the CDR3 is TGCAGTGCTACTGGACGTTCCAATAATGAGCAGTTCTTC.

This clonotype was observed at least ten times. The DNA of the CDR3 is TGCGCCAGCAGCTTCTCCTCCGGGCGACCATTTTACACCTTC. This sequence encodes CASSFSSGRPFYTF. This chain connects TRBV5-1 to TRBJ1-2; D unclear. CDR3 length: 14 residues. The V end lost 2 bases, the J end lost 11 bases, and 19 bases lay between the germline ends. Germline V gene sequence: CDR1 SGHRS, CDR2 YFSETQ. The entire variable domain, with the rest obtained from reference TRBV5-1 and TRBJ1-2, is as follows: KAGVTQTPRYLIKTRGQQVTLSCSPISGHRSVSWYQQTPGQGLQFLFEYFSETQRNKGNFPGRFSGRQFSNSRSEMNVSTLELGDSALYLCASSFSSGRPFYTFGSGTRLTVV.

This clonotype was detected only a few times. The gene calls are TRBV6-2 or TRBV6-3 and TRBJ2-2, with D maybe TRBD1 (6 bases). CDR3 length: 15 residues. V lost 0 bases and J lost 6, with 11 bases in between. Germline V lookup: CDR1 MNHEY, CDR2 SVGEGT. CDR3 in DNA: TGTGCCAGCAGTTACTCACAGGGTTGGCCCGGGGAGCTGTTTTTT. Protein product: CASSYSQGWPGELFF.

There are many counts of this clonotype. The chain links TRBV12-3 or TRBV12-4 to TRBJ1-2; 7 bases map to TRBD1. Trimming at V came to 6 bases and at J to 7 bases, leaving 8 bases not matched to a gene. This CDR3 has 13 amino acids. The CDR3 DNA follows: TGTGCCAGCAGCTCCGGACAGGCTACTGGCTACACCTTC. Its protein product is CASSSGQATGYTF.

In this sample, this clonotype turned up many times. This rearrangement joins TRBV6-1 to TRBJ2-7; unclear D gene. Germline V gene lookup returns CDR1 MNHNS and CDR2 SASEGT. The CDR3 sequence is 12 residues long. The ends were cut back, 3 bases at V and 2 bases at J, with 5 bases in the middle. The CDR3 protein is CASSDEPYEQYF. CDR3 bases: TGTGCCAGCAGTGACGAACCCTACGAGCAGTACTTC.

Ten or more counts support this clonotype. This sequence joins TRBV20-1 and TRBJ1-5; TRBD1 matches 9 bases. Trimming removed 6 bases from V and 2 bases from J; junction bases left unmatched: 5. CDR1 and CDR2 (germline): DFQATT, SNEGSKA (reference sequence). CDR3 length: 14 residues. CDR3 in amino acids: CSALRTGGNQPQHF. The CDR3 coding sequence is TGCAGTGCCCTCCGGACAGGGGGCAATCAGCCCCAGCATTTT.

The chain uses TRBV2 and TRBJ1-6; unclear D gene. The CDR3 is 13 amino acids. V was pared by 7 bases and J by 10 bases, with 14 bases between. CDR1 is SNHLY, CDR2 FYNNEI, per germline. CDR3: CASNEGLNSPLHF. The CDR3 region has the DNA TGTGCCAGCAATGAGGGTCTCAACTCACCCCTCCACTTT.

This clonotype has more than one count but fewer than ten. The rearrangement uses TRBV5-1 and TRBJ2-7, with a tentative D call TRBD1 (6 bases). Trimming took 0 bases from V and 3 from J, leaving 10 bases between them. The V gene's germline CDR1 is SGHRS and CDR2 YFSETQ. CDR3 length equals 14 residues. CDR3 sequence reads: CASSLDSRGYEQYF. In nucleotides, the CDR3 is TGCGCCAGCAGCTTGGATAGCAGGGGCTACGAGCAGTACTTC.

This clonotype was seen many times. The CDR3 loop reads CASSGSLDSLNEKLFF. DNA for the CDR3: TGTGCCAGCAGTGGGAGTCTGGACAGCCTAAATGAAAAACTGTTTTTT. The chain couples TRBV2 to TRBJ1-4; tentative D call: TRBD1 (6 bases). Germline V lookup: CDR1 SNHLY, CDR2 FYNNEI. V dropped 4 bases and J dropped 5 bases, with 17 bases sitting between them. The CDR3 is 16 residues long.

This clonotype was counted many times. This chain links TRBV10-1 with TRBJ2-1; 11 bases fit TRBD2. CDR3 length equals 16 residues. CDR1 is WNHNN and CDR2 is SYGVQD in the germline V gene (reference sequence). With 1 base clipped from V and 2 bases from J, the junction kept 1 base outside the gene matches. CDR3 DNA: TGCGCCAGCAGTGAGTTAGCGGGAGGGACCTACAATGAGCAGTTCTTC. This gives the protein CASSELAGGTYNEQFF.

Regarding this clonotype: A read error is possible here, since a much larger clone lies one base away. V gene TRBV12-5 combines with J gene TRBJ2-1; D gene unclear. This CDR3 region has 15 residues. V lost 7 bases and J 8 bases, leaving 21 bases between the germline ends. The V gene's germline CDR1 is LGHNT and CDR2 FRNRAP. The CDR3 DNA is TGTGCTAGTGCCCCCGGCGCGGTAGTCCACCATGAGCAGTTCTTC. Translating it yields CASAPGAVVHHEQFF.

The V gene is TRBV6-1, the J gene TRBJ2-1, with no clear D. The CDR3 extends over 12 amino acids. Trimming took 1 base from V and 15 from J, leaving 13 bases between them. Germline V gives CDR1 MNHNS, CDR2 SASEGT. The CDR3: CASSEGSRSRFF. For the CDR3, the DNA is TGTGCCAGCAGTGAAGGGAGTAGGAGTAGGTTCTTC.

In this sample, this clonotype turned up many times. The V gene is TRBV12-3 or TRBV12-4, the J gene TRBJ2-1, with 8 positions matching TRBD1. V was pared by 2 bases and J by 7 bases, with 4 bases of the junction left unmatched. The CDR3 consists of 14 residues. The CDR3 is CASSLLDRENEQFF. CDR3 in DNA: TGTGCCAGCAGTTTATTGGACAGGGAAAATGAGCAGTTCTTC.

This clonotype was detected many times. The J gene is TRBJ1-2, the V gene TRBV2; the D gene is possibly TRBD1 (5 bases). Trimming shortened V by 4 bases and J by 5 bases, and 20 bases separated the two germline ends. Germline V gene sequence: CDR1 SNHLY, CDR2 FYNNEI. This CDR3 is 16 amino acids long. The CDR3 region has the DNA TGTGCCAGCAGTGGAATCCGGGACCCAGGAGCTTATGGCTACACCTTC. It specifies CASSGIRDPGAYGYTF.

The chain combines TRBV5-1 with TRBJ1-2; D is ambiguous. Trimming left V 0 bases short and J 0 bases short, with 12 bases between. Germline V gene sequence: CDR1 SGHRS, CDR2 YFSETQ. CDR3 length equals 16 residues. The CDR3 is CASSLVQAQANYGYTF. CDR3 coding DNA: TGCGCCAGCAGCTTGGTTCAGGCCCAAGCTAACTATGGCTACACCTTC.

This chain uses TRBV3-1 with TRBJ2-5; 8 bases are a match to TRBD1. J lost 2 bases, V lost 11 bases, and 4 bases had no gene match. The CDR3 is 12 residues long. Looked up from germline, CDR1 is LGHDT and CDR2 is YNNKEL (reference sequence). The CDR3 reads CAARDRQETQYF. CDR3 bases: TGTGCCGCCCGGGACAGGCAAGAGACCCAGTACTTC.

V gene TRBV10-1 combines with J gene TRBJ1-6, with D uncertain. Trimming cost V 4 bases and J 7 bases, with 5 bases left between them. The CDR3 runs to 12 residues. CDR1 is WNHNN, CDR2 SYGVQD, per germline (reference sequence). The CDR3 sequence is CASSVWNSPLHF. The CDR3 DNA follows: TGCGCCAGCAGTGTTTGGAATTCACCCCTCCACTTT.

The table lists this clonotype with many counts. The chain employs TRBV28 and TRBJ2-7, with 7 positions matching TRBD2. The CDR3 has 14 residues. Germline CDR1 reads MDHEN; CDR2 reads SYDVKM. The ends lost 3 bases at V and 0 bases at J; junction bases unmatched: 2. The CDR3 sequence is CASSFGGSSYEQYF. Here the CDR3 DNA reads TGTGCCAGCAGTTTTGGCGGGAGCTCCTACGAGCAGTACTTC.

This clonotype was counted at least ten times. CDR3 residues: CSVTLPGETQYF. In DNA, the CDR3 is TGCAGCGTAACCTTACCCGGGGAGACCCAGTACTTC. The rearrangement joins TRBV29-1 to TRBJ2-5; D gene unclear. The CDR3 extends over 12 amino acids. V shed 6 bases and J shed 5 bases, with 13 bases lying between them. CDR1 and CDR2 from the germline V gene are SQVTM and ANQGSEA.

This clonotype showed up many times. This chain joins TRBV3-1 and TRBJ1-5; D gene uncertain. Germline CDR1 LGHDT, CDR2 YNNKEL (reference sequence). V was trimmed by 5 bases and J by 1 base, leaving 3 bases between them. The CDR3 consists of 12 residues. The CDR3 nucleotides read TGTGCCAGCAGCGCAAGCAATCAGCCCCAGCATTTT. Translation gives CASSASNQPQHF.